The T cell receptor beta chain under discussion was sequenced for a study of blood T cell repertoires in COVID-19. Study overall: T cells, B-cell-depleted T cells, or PBMCs provided the cDNA or gDNA that served as material.

V was clipped by 0 bases and J by 1 base, with 7 bases between them. The CDR3 spans 15 residues. CDR1 SGHTA and CDR2 FQGNSA come from the germline V gene. The protocol was immunoSEQ multiplex PCR, while the TCRdb copy is restricted to in-frame clones and leaves out a portion. The sample comprises 250,000 to 350,000 clones, roughly 87% of which are singletons, and almost 9.5% rests with the top ten. This rearrangement joins TRBV7-2 to TRBJ1-5; D unresolved. The TCR comes from a man aged 18 to 30 with active or convalescent COVID-19. Sequencing was done on a sample of peripheral blood. The DNA for the CDR3 is TGTGCCAGCAGCTTAGCCGGGTTGAGCAATCAGCCCCAGCATTTT. Its protein is CASSLAGLSNQPQHF.